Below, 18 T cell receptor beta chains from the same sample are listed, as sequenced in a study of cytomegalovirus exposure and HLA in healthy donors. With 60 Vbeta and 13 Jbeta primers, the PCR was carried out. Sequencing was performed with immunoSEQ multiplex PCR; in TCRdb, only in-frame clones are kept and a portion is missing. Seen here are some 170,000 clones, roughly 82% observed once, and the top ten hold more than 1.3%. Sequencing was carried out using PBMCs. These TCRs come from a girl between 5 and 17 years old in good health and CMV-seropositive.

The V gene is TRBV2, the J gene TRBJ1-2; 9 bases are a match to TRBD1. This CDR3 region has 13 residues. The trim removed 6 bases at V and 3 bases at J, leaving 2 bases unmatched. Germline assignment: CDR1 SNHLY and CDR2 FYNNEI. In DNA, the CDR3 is TGTGCCAGCAGGGGACAGGGACACTATGGCTACACCTTC. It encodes CASRGQGHYGYTF.

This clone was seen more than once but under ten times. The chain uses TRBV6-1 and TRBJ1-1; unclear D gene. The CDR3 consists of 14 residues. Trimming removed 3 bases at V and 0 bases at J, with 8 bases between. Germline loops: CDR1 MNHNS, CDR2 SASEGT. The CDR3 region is CASSDFLLNTEAFF. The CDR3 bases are TGTGCCAGCAGTGATTTCTTATTGAACACTGAAGCTTTCTTT.

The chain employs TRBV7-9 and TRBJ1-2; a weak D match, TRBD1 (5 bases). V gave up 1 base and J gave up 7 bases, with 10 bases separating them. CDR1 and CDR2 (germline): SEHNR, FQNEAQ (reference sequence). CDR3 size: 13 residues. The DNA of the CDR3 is TGTGCCAGCAGCTTAGGCGGGGGAGGTGGCTACACCTTC. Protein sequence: CASSLGGGGGYTF. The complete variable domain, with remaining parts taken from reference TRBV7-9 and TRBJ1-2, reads DTGVSQNPRHKITKRGQNVTFRCDPISEHNRLYWYRQTLGQGPEFLTYFQNEAQLEKSRLLSDRFSAERPKGSFSTLEIQRTEQGDSAMYLCASSLGGGGGYTFGSGTRLTVV.

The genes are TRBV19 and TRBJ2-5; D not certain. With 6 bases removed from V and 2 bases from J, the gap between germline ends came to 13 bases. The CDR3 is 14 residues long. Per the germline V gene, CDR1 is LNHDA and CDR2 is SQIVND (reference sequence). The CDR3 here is CASRSDTRQETQYF. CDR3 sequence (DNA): TGTGCCAGTAGATCAGACACGCGACAAGAGACCCAGTACTTC.

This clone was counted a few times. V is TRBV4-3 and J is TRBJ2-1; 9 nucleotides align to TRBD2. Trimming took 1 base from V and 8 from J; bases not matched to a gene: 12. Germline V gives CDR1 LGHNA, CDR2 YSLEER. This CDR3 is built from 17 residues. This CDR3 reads CASSQVRVIAGEDEQFF. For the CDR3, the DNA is TGCGCCAGCAGCCAAGTAAGGGTGATAGCGGGGGAGGATGAGCAGTTCTTC.

CDR3: CASSQEMDSFPTEAFF. For the CDR3, the DNA is TGCGCCAGCAGCCAAGAAATGGACAGTTTTCCCACTGAAGCTTTCTTT. The rearrangement uses TRBV4-1 and TRBJ1-1, with TRBD1 as a possible D gene (6 bases). The germline CDR1 and CDR2 sequences are MGHRA and YSYEKL. The length of the CDR3 is 16 residues. V was shortened by 0 bases and J by 4 bases, with 15 bases between the two germline ends.

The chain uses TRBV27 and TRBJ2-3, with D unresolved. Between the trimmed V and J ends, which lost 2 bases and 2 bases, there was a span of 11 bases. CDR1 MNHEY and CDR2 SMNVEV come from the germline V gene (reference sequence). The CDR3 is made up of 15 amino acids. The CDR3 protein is CASSLARPFTDTQYF. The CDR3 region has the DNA TGTGCCAGCAGTTTAGCGAGGCCCTTCACAGATACGCAGTATTTT.

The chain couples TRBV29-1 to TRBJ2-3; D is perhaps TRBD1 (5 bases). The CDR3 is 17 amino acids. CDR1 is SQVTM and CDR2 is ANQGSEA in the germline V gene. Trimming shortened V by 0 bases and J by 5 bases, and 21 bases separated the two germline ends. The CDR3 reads CSVEDPRAFLNLDTQYF. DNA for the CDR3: TGCAGCGTTGAAGACCCCAGGGCCTTTCTTAACTTAGATACGCAGTATTTT.

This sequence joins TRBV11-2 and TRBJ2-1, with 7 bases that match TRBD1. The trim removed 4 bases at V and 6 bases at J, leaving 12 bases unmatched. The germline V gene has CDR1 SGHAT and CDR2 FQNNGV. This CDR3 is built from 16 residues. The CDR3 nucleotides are TGTGCCAGCAGCTCCCCGGGACAGTGGCCCGGCAATGAGCAGTTCTTC. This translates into CASSSPGQWPGNEQFF.

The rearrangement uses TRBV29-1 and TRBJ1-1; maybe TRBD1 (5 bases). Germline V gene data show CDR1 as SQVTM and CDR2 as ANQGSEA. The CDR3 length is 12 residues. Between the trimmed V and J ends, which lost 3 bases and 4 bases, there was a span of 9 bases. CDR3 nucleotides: TGCAGCGTTGAGGGGGGGACCACTGAAGCTTTCTTT. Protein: CSVEGGTTEAFF.

CDR3 in DNA: TGTGCCTGGAGTGCTCCCTACCCCAGGACTGACTATGGCTACACCTTC. Its protein product is CAWSAPYPRTDYGYTF. The genes are TRBV30 and TRBJ1-2; no reliable D call. The CDR3 spans 16 residues. From germline, CDR1 is GTSNPN and CDR2 SVGIG (reference sequence). The V end lost 1 base, the J end lost 3 bases, and 18 bases lay between the germline ends.

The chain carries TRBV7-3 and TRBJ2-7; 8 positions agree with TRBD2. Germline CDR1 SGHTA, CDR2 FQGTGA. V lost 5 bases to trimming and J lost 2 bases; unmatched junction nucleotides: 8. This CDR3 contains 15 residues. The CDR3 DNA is TGTGCCAGCAGCCGGGAAGAACTAGCGGCCTACGAGCAGTACTTC. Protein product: CASSREELAAYEQYF.

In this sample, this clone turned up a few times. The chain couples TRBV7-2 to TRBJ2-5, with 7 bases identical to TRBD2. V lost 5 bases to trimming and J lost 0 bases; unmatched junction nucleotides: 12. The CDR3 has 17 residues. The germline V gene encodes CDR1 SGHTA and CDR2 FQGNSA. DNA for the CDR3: TGTGCCAGCAGCCGAGGACTAGGGAAACGATACCAAGAGACCCAGTACTTC. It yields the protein CASSRGLGKRYQETQYF.

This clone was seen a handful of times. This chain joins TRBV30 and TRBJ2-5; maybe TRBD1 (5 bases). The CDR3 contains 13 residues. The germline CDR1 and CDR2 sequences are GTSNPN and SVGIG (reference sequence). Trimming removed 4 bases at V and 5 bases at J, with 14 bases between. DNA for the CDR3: TGTGCCTGGAATAGCCAGGCAGGGGAGACCCAGTACTTC. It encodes CAWNSQAGETQYF.

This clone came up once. CDR3 protein: CASRKRTGGYEQYF. In DNA, the CDR3 is TGTGCCAGCAGAAAACGGACAGGAGGCTACGAGCAGTACTTC. The V call is TRBV2, the J call TRBJ2-7, with TRBD1 identical over 7 bases. The CDR3 spans 14 residues. CDR1 SNHLY and CDR2 FYNNEI come from the germline V gene. V was pared by 6 bases and J by 3 bases, with 8 bases of the junction left unmatched.

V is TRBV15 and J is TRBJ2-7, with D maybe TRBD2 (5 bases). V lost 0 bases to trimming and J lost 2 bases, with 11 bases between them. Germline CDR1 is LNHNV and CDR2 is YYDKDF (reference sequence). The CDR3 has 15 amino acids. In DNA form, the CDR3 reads TGTGCCACCAGCAGAGAGAGGGAAACTACCTACGAGCAGTACTTC. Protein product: CATSRERETTYEQYF.

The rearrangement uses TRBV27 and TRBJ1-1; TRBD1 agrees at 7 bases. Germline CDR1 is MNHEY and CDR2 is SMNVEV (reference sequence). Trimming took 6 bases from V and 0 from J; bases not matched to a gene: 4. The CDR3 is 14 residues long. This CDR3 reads CASRSTGLNTEAFF. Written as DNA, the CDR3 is TGTGCCAGCAGGTCGACAGGGTTGAACACTGAAGCTTTCTTT.

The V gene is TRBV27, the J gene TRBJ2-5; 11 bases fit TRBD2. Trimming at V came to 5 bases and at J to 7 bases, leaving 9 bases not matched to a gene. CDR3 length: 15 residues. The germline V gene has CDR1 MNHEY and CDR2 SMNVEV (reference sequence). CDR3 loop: CASSGSSGRAGTQYF. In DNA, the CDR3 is TGTGCCAGCAGTGGAAGTAGCGGGAGGGCCGGGACCCAGTACTTC.